Presented here are 18 T cell receptor beta chains from one specimen sequenced in a study of radiation and T cells in renal cell carcinoma. Sample time point: baseline pretreatment blood. Regarding treatment: 15 Gy SBRT to primary tumor, nephrectomy 4 weeks later. Repertoires were generated with immunoSEQ multiplex PCR, while TCRdb's copy carries only in-frame clones and drops some. Seen here are 150,000 or so clones, 70% to 90% observed once, and the top ten hold around 12%. This specimen consisted of blood, obtained from a patient whose treatment included radiotherapy and nephrectomy. These receptors originate from a woman between 45 and 60 years old with renal cell carcinoma.

The chain couples TRBV6-5 to TRBJ2-2, with D perhaps matching TRBD1 (6 bases). The V gene's germline CDR1 is MNHEY and CDR2 SVGAGI. There are 12 residues in the CDR3. Trimming removed 6 bases at V and 7 bases at J, with 9 bases between. The CDR3 sequence: CASRRDIGELFF. CDR3 coding DNA: TGTGCCAGCAGACGGGACATCGGGGAGCTGTTTTTT.

This chain connects TRBV5-6 to TRBJ1-4; 8 nucleotides match TRBD1. CDR1 SGHDT and CDR2 YYEEEE come from the germline V gene. V lost 2 bases and J lost 5; bases outside the gene matches: 5. The CDR3 is 15 amino acids. The CDR3 sequence is CASSFQQGENEKLFF. DNA of the CDR3: TGTGCCAGCAGCTTTCAACAGGGGGAGAATGAAAAACTGTTTTTT.

V is TRBV4-1 and J is TRBJ2-7; 9 bases are a match to TRBD1. Trimming at V came to 2 bases and at J to 4 bases, leaving 9 bases not matched to a gene. Germline V gene sequence: CDR1 MGHRA, CDR2 YSYEKL. This CDR3 spans 16 amino acids. CDR3 amino acids: CASSQQTGTGPYEQYF. The DNA of the CDR3 is TGCGCCAGCAGCCAACAAACCGGGACAGGGCCTTACGAGCAGTACTTC.

The V call is TRBV12-2, the J call TRBJ1-1. TRBV12-2 is assigned pseudogene status. This CDR3 has 10 residues. As DNA, the CDR3 is TGTGCCCCCTTGGAGGAGGGAGCTTTCTTT. Amino acid sequence: CAPLEEGAFF.

V usage is TRBV6-5 and J usage is TRBJ1-1; TRBD1 matches 9 bases. CDR1 and CDR2 (germline): MNHEY, SVGAGI. Trimming cost V 9 bases and J 8 bases; bases outside gene matches: 4. This CDR3 comprises 11 residues. CDR3 amino acids: CASYRGHEAFF. The CDR3 region has the DNA TGTGCCAGTTACAGGGGGCACGAAGCTTTCTTT.

Comment on this clone: This sample also contains other DNA sequences that code for the same CDR3. The CDR3 nucleotides are TGTGCCATCAGTGGGGACACTGAAGCTTTCTTT. Translated: CAISGDTEAFF. This chain uses TRBV10-3 with TRBJ1-1, with D unresolved. Deletions cut 4 bases from V and 3 bases from J, with 3 bases between. Germline-derived CDR1 and CDR2 are ENHRY and SYGVKD. The CDR3 has 11 amino acids.

The genes are TRBV6-5 and TRBJ2-1; TRBD2 agrees at 16 bases. This CDR3 has 15 residues. Germline CDR1 MNHEY, CDR2 SVGAGI. The ends lost 4 bases at V and 10 bases at J; junction bases unmatched: 4. The CDR3: CASSSGLAGGNEQFF. The CDR3 DNA sequence: TGTGCCAGCAGTTCGGGACTAGCGGGGGGGAACGAGCAGTTCTTC.

The CDR3 DNA reads TGTGCTAGTGGTACTAGACTAGCGGGGGCACACGCAGATACGCAGTATTTT. This translates into CASGTRLAGAHADTQYF. The genes are TRBV12-5 and TRBJ2-3; TRBD2 agrees at 12 bases. V lost 5 bases to trimming and J lost 4 bases; unmatched junction nucleotides: 10. The CDR3 is made up of 17 amino acids. Germline V lookup: CDR1 LGHNT, CDR2 FRNRAP.

This clone was seen just once. J is TRBJ2-5 and V is TRBV9; tentatively, D is TRBD1 or TRBD2 (6 bases each). V was clipped by 1 base and J by 4 bases, with 11 bases between them. The germline CDR1 and CDR2 sequences are SGDLS and YYNGEE. This CDR3 is built from 14 residues. The CDR3 sequence is CASSVWGAGETQYF. Written as DNA, the CDR3 is TGTGCCAGCAGCGTATGGGGGGCTGGAGAGACCCAGTACTTC.

This chain joins TRBV9 and TRBJ1-2; the D gene is possibly TRBD1 (6 bases). With 4 bases removed from V and 2 bases from J, the gap between germline ends came to 21 bases. The CDR3 is 17 amino acids. CDR1 is SGDLS and CDR2 is YYNGEE in the germline V gene. The CDR3 sequence is CASSPRDGDRTNYGYTF. CDR3 nucleotides: TGTGCCAGCAGCCCAAGGGATGGAGACAGGACCAACTATGGCTACACCTTC.

The chain joins TRBV15 to TRBJ1-5; D uncertain. The germline CDR1 and CDR2 sequences are LNHNV and YYDKDF (reference sequence). With 4 bases removed from V and 11 bases from J, the gap between germline ends came to 18 bases. The length of the CDR3 is 14 residues. This CDR3 is CATSTPLGIGTQHF. CDR3 sequence (DNA): TGTGCCACCAGCACCCCACTCGGAATCGGGACCCAGCATTTT. The whole variable domain, filled in from reference TRBV15 and TRBJ1-5, reads DAMVIQNPRYQVTQFGKPVTLSCSQTLNHNVMYWYQQKSSQAPKLLFHYYDKDFNNEADTPDNFQSRRPNTSFCFLDIRSPGLGDTAMYLCATSTPLGIGTQHFGDGTRLSIL.

This clone was observed a few times. V usage is TRBV29-1 and J usage is TRBJ1-5; tentative D call: TRBD1 (6 bases). The V and J ends lost 4 bases and 3 bases respectively, with 10 bases between them. Germline-derived CDR1 and CDR2 are SQVTM and ANQGSEA. The CDR3 runs 13 residues. The CDR3 nucleotides are TGCAGCGTTGGACAGGACCCCAATCAGCCCCAGCATTTT. It codes for CSVGQDPNQPQHF.

The V gene is TRBV4-3, the J gene TRBJ1-6; the D is unclear. Trimming shortened V by 0 bases and J by 7 bases, and 10 bases separated the two germline ends. Germline V lookup: CDR1 LGHNA, CDR2 YSLEER. The CDR3 contains 15 residues. For the CDR3, the DNA is TGCGCCAGCAGCCAAGACACGGCATCGAATTCACCCCTCCACTTT. This gives the protein CASSQDTASNSPLHF.

This rearrangement joins TRBV18 to TRBJ2-1, with D uncertain. Trimming stripped 3 bases from V and 2 bases from J, with 5 bases between. The CDR3 has 13 residues. Germline loops: CDR1 KGHSH, CDR2 LQKENI. The CDR3 DNA is TGTGCCAGCTCACCGGGCCCCTACAATGAGCAGTTCTTC. Residues: CASSPGPYNEQFF.

The V and J genes are TRBV9 and TRBJ1-1; a possible D gene is TRBD1 (5 bases). The CDR3 is 14 residues long. CDR1 and CDR2 (germline): SGDLS, YYNGEE. The V end was cut by 3 bases, the J end by 1 base, with 10 bases between. The DNA of the CDR3 is TGTGCCAGCAGCGCACAGGTAGAGAACACTGAAGCTTTCTTT. Protein sequence: CASSAQVENTEAFF.

This clone occurred a few times. The chain employs TRBV29-1 and TRBJ1-1, with D maybe TRBD1 (6 bases). CDR1 and CDR2 (germline): SQVTM, ANQGSEA. V shed 3 bases and J shed 5 bases, with 13 bases lying between them. CDR3 size: 13 residues. CDR3 DNA sequence: TGCAGCGTTGACAGGGGAATAAGGACTGAAGCTTTCTTT. Translation gives CSVDRGIRTEAFF.

This chain connects TRBV20-1 to TRBJ1-1; D ambiguous. This CDR3 comprises 10 residues. V lost 0 bases and J lost 10, with 6 bases in between. Per the germline V gene, CDR1 is DFQATT and CDR2 is SNEGSKA (reference sequence). The CDR3 DNA sequence: TGCAGTGCTAGAGATTTAGGAGCTTTCTTT. Amino acids: CSARDLGAFF.

The chain employs TRBV11-1 and TRBJ2-7; tentative D call: TRBD1 (5 bases). This CDR3 contains 13 residues. Trimming left V 2 bases short and J 3 bases short, with 8 bases between. Per the germline V gene, CDR1 is SGHAT and CDR2 is FQDESV (reference sequence). This CDR3 is CASSLSQGYEQYF. The CDR3 DNA reads TGTGCCAGCAGCTTATCCCAGGGCTACGAGCAGTACTTC.